The entry below describes one T cell receptor beta chain. This clonotype turned up a few times. Its antigen is not yet known. Per-base quality was not reported, and no clone a single base away is much larger than it. A distance of 10 bases separates the germline ends of V and J, which lose 1 base and 4 bases respectively. The CDR3 holds 14 amino acids from the cysteine to the phenylalanine. The CDR3 DNA has 42 bases and is translated from base 1. CDR1 and CDR2, looked up from the germline V gene (reference sequence), are LGHDT and YNNKEL. The meaning of the sample's time point label: second blood draw from one MS patient after hematopoietic stem cell transplantation. To demonstrate the VDJtools post-analysis software, the study profiled TCR beta repertoires from the peripheral blood of under 15 young patients with multiple sclerosis. The multiple sclerosis patients were children and adolescents ranging in age from about 6 to 17 years.

The protocol used for the library was PCR. These reads were obtained on an Illumina HiSeq 2500. To reduce PCR and sequencing biases, unique molecular identifiers were incorporated into the TCR beta cDNA libraries. Per 1 to 10 million input T cells, some 500,000 cDNA molecules were obtained, such that each molecule approximated one T cell. The same protocol used for the earlier healthy control dataset was applied to prepare and sequence the patient libraries. Within a given batch, samples were prepared together, multiplexed and sequenced on the same HiSeq lane. The study's processing was this. MIGEC handled the raw barcoded reads, throwing out single-read molecular identifier groups before consensus assembly and CDR3 extraction. VDJtools was used for post-analysis of the clonotype tables, with diversity normalized by down-sampling every dataset to the smallest sample size. In repertoire overlap clustering, CDR3 amino acid sequences, but not nucleotide sequences, were matched to correct batch-related cross-sample contamination. The public reads were quality trimmed at Q25 with fastp and then assembled into clones with MiXCR by TCRdb, keeping productive beta chains. Rows with one shared CDR3 protein collapse into an entry with the most common genes and DNA. The V and J calls reflect TCRdb's pipeline rather than the authors' work. Recorded for this sample are under 200,000 distinct CDR3 sequences; around 36% of them occurred a single time. The ten top clones hold under 30% of the sample.

The data were taken from a study of post-analysis software for immune sequencing data (dated by TCRdb to between 2014 and 2017). Notes on the research overall: Relapsing-remitting, secondary progressive and progressive-relapsing multiple sclerosis were recorded as disease courses, and subtype annotation was lacking for some patients. The patient repertoires were compared against approximately ten previously published healthy control repertoires obtained from donors aged about 6 to 25 years. A subset of samples was prepared in parallel using single-end sample barcoding, then pooled and co-amplified after Illumina adapter ligation. Findings and caveats that apply to the study as a whole: The multiple sclerosis patient group was slightly younger than the control group. Significantly higher frequencies in patients than in controls were found for five TRBV segments, including TRBV5-6, TRBV5-1 and TRBV20-1. Direct clustering with F measure showed strong co-clustering of samples prepared in the same batch, prompting a batch-effect correction. Compared with controls, multiple sclerosis patients had significantly lower normalized Chao1 diversity, a finding suggesting substantial peripheral T-cell clonal expansion.

This receptor chain uses TRBV3-1 and TRBJ1-2; the best D guess is TRBD1, with 5 bases matching. The starting material was blood, obtained after autologous hematopoietic stem cell transplantation. The clonotype comes from a girl between 10 and 17 years old with multiple sclerosis. Donor details come from another sample of the same person, matched by shared clones. The DNA sequence follows: TGTGCCAGCAGCCAAGCGGGGGTGGGCTATGGCTACACCTTC. Its product reads: CASSQAGVGYGYTF.